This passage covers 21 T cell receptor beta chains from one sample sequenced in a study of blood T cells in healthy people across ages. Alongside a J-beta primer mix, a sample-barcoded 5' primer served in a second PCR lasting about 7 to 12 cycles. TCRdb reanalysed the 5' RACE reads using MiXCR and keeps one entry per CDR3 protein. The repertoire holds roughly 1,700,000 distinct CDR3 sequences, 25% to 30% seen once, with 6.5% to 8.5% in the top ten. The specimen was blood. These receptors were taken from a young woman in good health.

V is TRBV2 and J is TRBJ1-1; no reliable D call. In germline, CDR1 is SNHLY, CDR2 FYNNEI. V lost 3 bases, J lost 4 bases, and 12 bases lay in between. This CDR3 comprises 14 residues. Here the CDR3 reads CASSEGEPVTEAFF. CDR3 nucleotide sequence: TGTGCCAGCAGTGAGGGTGAGCCAGTCACTGAAGCTTTCTTT.

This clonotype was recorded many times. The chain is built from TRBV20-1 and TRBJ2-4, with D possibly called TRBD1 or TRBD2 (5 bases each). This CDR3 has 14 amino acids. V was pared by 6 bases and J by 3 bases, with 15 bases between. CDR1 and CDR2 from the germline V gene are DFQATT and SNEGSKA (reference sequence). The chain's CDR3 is CSATRGFDKNIQYF. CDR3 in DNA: TGCAGTGCCACTAGGGGCTTCGACAAAAACATTCAGTACTTC.

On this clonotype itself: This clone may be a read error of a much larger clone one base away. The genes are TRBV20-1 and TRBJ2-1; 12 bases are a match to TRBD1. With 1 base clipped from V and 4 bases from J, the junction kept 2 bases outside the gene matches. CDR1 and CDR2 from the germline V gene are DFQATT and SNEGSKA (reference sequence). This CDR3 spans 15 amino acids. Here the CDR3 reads CSARGGQGAYNEQFF. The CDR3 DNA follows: TGCAGTGCTAGAGGGGGACAGGGGGCTTACAATGAGCAGTTCTTC.

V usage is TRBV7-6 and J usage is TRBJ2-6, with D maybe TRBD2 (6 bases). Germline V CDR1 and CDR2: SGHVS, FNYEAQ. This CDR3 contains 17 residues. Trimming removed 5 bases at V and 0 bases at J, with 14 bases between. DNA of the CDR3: TGTGCCAGCAGCCCGGGACTTCCAACCTCTGGGGCCAACGTCCTGACTTTC. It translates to CASSPGLPTSGANVLTF.

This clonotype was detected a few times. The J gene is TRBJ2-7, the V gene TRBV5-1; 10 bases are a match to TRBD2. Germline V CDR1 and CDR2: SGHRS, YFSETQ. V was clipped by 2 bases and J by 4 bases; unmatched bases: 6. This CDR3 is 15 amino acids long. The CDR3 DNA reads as TGCGCCAGCAGCTTACTAGCGGGATCAAGGTACGAGCAGTACTTC. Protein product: CASSLLAGSRYEQYF.

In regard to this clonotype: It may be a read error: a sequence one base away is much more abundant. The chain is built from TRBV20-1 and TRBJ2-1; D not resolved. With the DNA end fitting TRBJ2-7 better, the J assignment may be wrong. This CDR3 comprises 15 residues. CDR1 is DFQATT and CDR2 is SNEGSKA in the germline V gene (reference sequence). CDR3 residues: CSAREGSRSYNEQYF. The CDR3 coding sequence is TGCAGTGCTAGAGAGGGTAGCCGCTCCTACAATGAGCAGTACTTC.

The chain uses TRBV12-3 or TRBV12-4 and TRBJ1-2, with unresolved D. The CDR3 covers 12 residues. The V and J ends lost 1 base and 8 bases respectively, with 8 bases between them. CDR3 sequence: CASSLENAGYTF. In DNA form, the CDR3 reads TGTGCCAGCAGTTTAGAAAACGCCGGCTACACCTTC.

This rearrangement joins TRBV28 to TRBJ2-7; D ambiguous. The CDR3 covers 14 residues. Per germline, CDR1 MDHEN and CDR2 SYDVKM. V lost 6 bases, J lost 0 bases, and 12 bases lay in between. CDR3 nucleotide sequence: TGTGCCAGCAGAACCGGACGGAGCTCCTACGAGCAGTACTTC. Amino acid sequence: CASRTGRSSYEQYF.

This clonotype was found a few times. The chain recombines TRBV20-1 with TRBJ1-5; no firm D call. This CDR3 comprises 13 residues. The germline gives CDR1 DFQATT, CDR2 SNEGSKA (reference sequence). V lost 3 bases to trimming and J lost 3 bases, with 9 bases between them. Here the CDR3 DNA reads TGCAGTGCTAGTGGACGAAACAATCAGCCCCAGCATTTT. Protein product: CSASGRNNQPQHF.

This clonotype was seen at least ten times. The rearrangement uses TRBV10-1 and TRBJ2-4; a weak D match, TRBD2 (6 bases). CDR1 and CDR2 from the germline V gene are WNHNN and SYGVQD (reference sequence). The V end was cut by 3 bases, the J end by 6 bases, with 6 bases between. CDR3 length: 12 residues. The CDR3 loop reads CASSDGGNIQYF. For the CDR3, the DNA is TGCGCCAGCAGTGACGGGGGAAACATTCAGTACTTC.

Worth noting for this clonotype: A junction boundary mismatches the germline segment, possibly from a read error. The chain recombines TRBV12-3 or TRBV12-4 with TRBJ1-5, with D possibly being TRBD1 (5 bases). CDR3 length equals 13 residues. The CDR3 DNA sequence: TGTGCCAGCAGTTTTGGGGGGAATCAGTCCCAGCATTTT. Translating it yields CASSFGGNQSQHF.

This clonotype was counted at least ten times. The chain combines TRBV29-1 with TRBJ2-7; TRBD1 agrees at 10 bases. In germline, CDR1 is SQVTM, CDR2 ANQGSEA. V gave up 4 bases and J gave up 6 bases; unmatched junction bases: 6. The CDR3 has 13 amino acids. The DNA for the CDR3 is TGCAGCGTTGGGACAGGGGGTTTTCGCGAGCAGTACTTC. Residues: CSVGTGGFREQYF.

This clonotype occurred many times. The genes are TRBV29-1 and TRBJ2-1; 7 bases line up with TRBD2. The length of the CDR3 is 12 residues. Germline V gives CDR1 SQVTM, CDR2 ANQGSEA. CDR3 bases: TGCAGTGGCGGGAGTGAATACAATGAGCAGTTCTTC. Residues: CSGGSEYNEQFF.

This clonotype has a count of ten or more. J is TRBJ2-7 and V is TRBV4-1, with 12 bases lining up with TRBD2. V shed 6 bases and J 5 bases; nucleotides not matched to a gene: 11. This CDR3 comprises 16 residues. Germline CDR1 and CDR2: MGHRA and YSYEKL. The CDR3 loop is CASSPRRLAGENEQYF. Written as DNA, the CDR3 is TGCGCCAGCAGTCCCCGGCGACTAGCGGGAGAGAACGAGCAGTACTTC.

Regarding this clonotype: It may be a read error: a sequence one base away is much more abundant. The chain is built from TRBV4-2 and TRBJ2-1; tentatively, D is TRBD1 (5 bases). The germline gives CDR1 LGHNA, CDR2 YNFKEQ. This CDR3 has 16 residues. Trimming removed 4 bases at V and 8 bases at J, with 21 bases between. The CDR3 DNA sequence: TGTGCCAGCAGCCCTCTCGTCGCCCAGGGTCAGCATGAGCAGTTCTTC. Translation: CASSPLVAQGQHEQFF.

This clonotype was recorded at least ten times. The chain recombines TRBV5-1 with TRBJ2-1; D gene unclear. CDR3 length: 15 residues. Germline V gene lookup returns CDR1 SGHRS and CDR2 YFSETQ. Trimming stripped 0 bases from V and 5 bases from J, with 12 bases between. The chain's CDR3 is CASSLELRRDNEQFF. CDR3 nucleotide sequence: TGCGCCAGCAGCTTGGAGCTCAGACGGGACAATGAGCAGTTCTTC.

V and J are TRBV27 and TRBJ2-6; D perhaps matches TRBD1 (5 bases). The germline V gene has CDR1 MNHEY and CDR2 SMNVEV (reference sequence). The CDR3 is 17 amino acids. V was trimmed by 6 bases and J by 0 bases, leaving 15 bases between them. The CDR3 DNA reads TGTGCCAGCAGGCTACAGGCCGGAGTCTCTGGGGCCAACGTCCTGACTTTC. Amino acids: CASRLQAGVSGANVLTF.

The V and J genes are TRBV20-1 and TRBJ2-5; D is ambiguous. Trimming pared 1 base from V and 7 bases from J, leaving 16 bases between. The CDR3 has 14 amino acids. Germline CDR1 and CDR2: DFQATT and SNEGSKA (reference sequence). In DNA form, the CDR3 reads TGCAGTGCTAGAGGGTTAGGTAACTTGGGGACCCAGTACTTC. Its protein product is CSARGLGNLGTQYF.

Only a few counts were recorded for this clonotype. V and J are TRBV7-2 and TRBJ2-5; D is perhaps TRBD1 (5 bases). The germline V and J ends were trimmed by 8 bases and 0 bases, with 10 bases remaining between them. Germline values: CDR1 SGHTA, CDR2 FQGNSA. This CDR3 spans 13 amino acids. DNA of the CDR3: TGTGCCAGCTGCCAGGGCTACCAAGAGACCCAGTACTTC. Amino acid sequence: CASCQGYQETQYF.

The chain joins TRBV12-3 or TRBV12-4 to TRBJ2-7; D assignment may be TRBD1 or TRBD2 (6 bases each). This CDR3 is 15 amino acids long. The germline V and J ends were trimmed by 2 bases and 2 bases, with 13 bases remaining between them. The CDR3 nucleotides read TGTGCCAGCAGTTTATGGGGGGCCTATACCTACGAGCAGTACTTC. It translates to CASSLWGAYTYEQYF.

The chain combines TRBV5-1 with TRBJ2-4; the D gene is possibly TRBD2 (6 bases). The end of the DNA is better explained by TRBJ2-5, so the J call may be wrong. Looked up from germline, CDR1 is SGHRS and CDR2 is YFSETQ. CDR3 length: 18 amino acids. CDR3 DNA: TGCGCCAGCAGCCAGAAGGCCCCAACTAGCAGGGTTTCAGAGACCCAGTACTTC. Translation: CASSQKAPTSRVSETQYF.